The next 24 T cell receptor beta chains were all read from a single sample in a study of cytomegalovirus exposure and HLA in healthy donors (dated by TCRdb to 2016 to 2017). The library relied on the immunoSEQ multiplex PCR assay. For the multiplex PCR, a mixture combining 60 forward primers for TCR Vbeta segments and 13 reverse primers for TCR Jbeta segments was used. What TCRdb holds here is the immuneACCESS table cut down to in-frame rearrangements. Part of the clones is not present; checked against another copy, under half of the missing clones reflect an unresolved V gene, and the others are unexplained. This sample lists roughly 180,000 clones; approximately 80% were detected once. The top ten clones comprise under 5% of the sample. The sample taken for sequencing was PBMCs. These receptors were collected from a man aged 18 to 30 in good health and CMV-seronegative.

V is TRBV2 and J is TRBJ1-3, with a tentative D call TRBD1 (5 bases). The CDR3 has 14 amino acids. Trimming took off 5 bases at V and 4 bases at J, with 12 bases between the two ends. CDR1 and CDR2 (germline): SNHLY, FYNNEI. CDR3 bases: TGTGCCAGCAGTCCTGGACATTTAGGAAACACCATATATTTT. It yields the protein CASSPGHLGNTIYF.

Here the CDR3 reads CASSPTGQGYNEQFF. The CDR3 nucleotides are TGTGCCAGCAGTCCGACGGGACAGGGATACAATGAGCAGTTCTTC. The chain has TRBV28 and TRBJ2-1; 9 nucleotides line up with TRBD1. The V segment lost 5 bases and the J segment 4 bases; nucleotides outside the gene matches: 6. CDR3 length: 15 amino acids. CDR1 and CDR2 from the germline V gene are MDHEN and SYDVKM.

The chain is built from TRBV7-9 and TRBJ2-7; TRBD1 agrees at 7 bases. Losses at the gene ends were 5 bases for V and 5 bases for J; bases not matched to a gene: 9. Per the germline V gene, CDR1 is SEHNR and CDR2 is FQNEAQ (reference sequence). This CDR3 is built from 14 residues. CDR3 DNA sequence: TGTGCCAGCAGCACAACAGGGGCACCGGACGAGCAGTACTTC. Translated, it gives CASSTTGAPDEQYF.

The chain joins TRBV9 to TRBJ1-1; D is ambiguous. V lost 4 bases to trimming and J lost 8 bases, with 21 bases between them. The CDR3 is 15 amino acids. CDR1 SGDLS and CDR2 YYNGEE come from the germline V gene. CDR3 sequence: CASSPHSDGEREAFF. The CDR3 region has the DNA TGTGCCAGCAGCCCCCACTCGGACGGGGAGAGGGAAGCTTTCTTT.

V usage is TRBV21-1 and J usage is TRBJ2-1; the table names TRBD2, a call not compared with the DNA. TRBV21-1 is recorded as a pseudogene. This CDR3 region has 14 residues. DNA of the CDR3: TGTGCCAGCACCTCTAGCGGGAGGGGGAATGAGCAGTTCTTC. The encoded protein is CASTSSGRGNEQFF.

The rearrangement joins TRBV28 to TRBJ1-1; D not resolved. The CDR3 sequence is 11 residues long. The germline CDR1 and CDR2 sequences are MDHEN and SYDVKM. V was shortened by 10 bases and J by 4 bases, with 10 bases between the two germline ends. The CDR3, as DNA: TGTGCCACCAAAATTCCCACTGAAGCTTTCTTT. Translated, it gives CATKIPTEAFF. Drawing the rest from reference TRBV28 and TRBJ1-1, the complete variable domain is DVKVTQSSRYLVKRTGEKVFLECVQDMDHENMFWYRQDPGLGLRLIYFSYDVKMKEKGDIPEGYSVSREKKERFSLILESASTNQTSMYLCATKIPTEAFFGQGTRLTVV.

The CDR3 reads CASIDQGASNEQFF. CDR3 in DNA: TGTGCCAGCATTGATCAGGGGGCGTCGAATGAGCAGTTCTTC. The chain carries TRBV6-5 and TRBJ2-1; 8 nucleotides agree with TRBD1. The V gene's germline CDR1 is MNHEY and CDR2 SVGAGI. Unmatched junction bases numbered 9, after V lost 7 bases and J lost 7 bases. The CDR3 totals 14 residues.

This chain links TRBV7-9 with TRBJ2-7; 7 bases map to TRBD1. This CDR3 contains 19 residues. The ends lost 5 bases at V and 0 bases at J; junction bases unmatched: 19. From germline, CDR1 is SEHNR and CDR2 FQNEAQ (reference sequence). The CDR3 spells CASSRPKGTATRGSYEQYF. CDR3 bases: TGTGCCAGCAGCAGGCCTAAGGGGACAGCCACACGGGGCTCCTACGAGCAGTACTTC.

This clone was recorded only once. The chain links TRBV4-1 to TRBJ1-2, with D perhaps matching TRBD1 (6 bases). V dropped 4 bases and J dropped 7 bases, with 19 bases sitting between them. The CDR3 has 15 amino acids. Germline V lookup: CDR1 MGHRA, CDR2 YSYEKL. CDR3 protein: CASSPLDRKVRGYTF. DNA for the CDR3: TGCGCCAGCAGCCCGCTAGACAGGAAAGTGCGTGGCTACACCTTC.

The chain links TRBV9 to TRBJ2-5; TRBD2 matches at 13 bases. The CDR3 runs 16 residues. The germline CDR1 and CDR2 sequences are SGDLS and YYNGEE. The J segment lost 8 bases and the V segment lost 0 bases, leaving 7 bases of the junction unmatched. The CDR3 sequence is CASSVEGTSGNITQYF. The DNA for the CDR3 is TGTGCCAGCAGCGTAGAAGGGACTAGCGGGAACATTACCCAGTACTTC.

The chain has TRBV19 and TRBJ1-1; possible D gene TRBD1, 6 bases. Germline lookup yields CDR1 LNHDA and CDR2 SQIVND (reference sequence). Trimming removed 3 bases from V and 6 bases from J, with 20 bases in between. The CDR3 sequence is 16 residues long. CDR3 nucleotides: TGTGCCAGTAGTATCCAGGGCATCGGGGGGCGGGCTGAAGCTTTCTTT. It encodes CASSIQGIGGRAEAFF.

The chain joins TRBV18 to TRBJ1-3; D unresolved. V was cut by 2 bases and J by 0 bases, with 14 bases left in between. The CDR3 covers 17 residues. Germline CDR1 reads KGHSH; CDR2 reads LQKENI. In DNA form, the CDR3 reads TGTGCCAGCTCACCAACTCACAACCGGGGCTCTGGAAACACCATATATTTT. This codes for CASSPTHNRGSGNTIYF.

This chain connects TRBV10-2 to TRBJ1-2; 8 bases map to TRBD1. Germline values: CDR1 WSHSY, CDR2 SAAADI. Losses at the gene ends were 6 bases for V and 3 bases for J; bases not matched to a gene: 3. This CDR3 contains 13 residues. Here the CDR3 reads CASRPDRDYGYTF. The CDR3 nucleotides are TGCGCCAGCAGGCCGGACAGGGACTATGGCTACACCTTC.

The chain has TRBV7-9 and TRBJ1-3; D not certain. Germline V gene lookup returns CDR1 SEHNR and CDR2 FQNEAQ (reference sequence). The CDR3 loop spans 14 amino acids. The V gene lost 5 bases and the J gene lost 0 bases, with 8 bases spanning the gap. CDR3 DNA sequence: TGTGCCAGCAGCACTATTAACTCTGGAAACACCATATATTTT. Translating it yields CASSTINSGNTIYF.

This sequence joins TRBV15 and TRBJ1-1, with TRBD1 as a possible D gene (5 bases). Germline CDR1 and CDR2: LNHNV and YYDKDF (reference sequence). Trimming took 1 base from V and 5 from J, leaving 8 bases between them. CDR3 length equals 13 residues. The CDR3 spells CATSRVQGTEAFF. The CDR3 bases are TGTGCCACCAGCAGAGTGCAGGGTACTGAAGCTTTCTTT.

Comment on this clone: Relative to the germline gene, one junction end is altered; a read error may explain this. This rearrangement joins TRBV7-9 to TRBJ1-1; maybe TRBD1 (5 bases). This CDR3 contains 14 residues. The V gene's germline CDR1 is SEHNR and CDR2 FQNEAQ (reference sequence). CDR3 coding DNA: TGTTCCAGCAGCTTACAGGTCGTGAACACTGAAGCTTTCTTT. Protein sequence: CSSSLQVVNTEAFF.

V and J are TRBV9 and TRBJ2-7; 8 bases are a match to TRBD1. The CDR3 extends over 15 amino acids. Germline values: CDR1 SGDLS, CDR2 YYNGEE. The V and J ends lost 4 bases and 2 bases, in that order; junction bases with no gene match: 8. The CDR3 is CASSPGGQETYEQYF. The DNA of the CDR3 is TGTGCCAGCAGCCCAGGGGGACAGGAAACCTACGAGCAGTACTTC.

CDR3 loop: CASSSPQGVGFSTDTQYF. The CDR3 nucleotides read TGTGCCAGCAGCTCCCCACAGGGGGTCGGGTTCAGCACAGATACGCAGTATTTT. The J gene is TRBJ2-3, the V gene TRBV7-9; the match to TRBD1 covers 8 bases. V gave up 4 bases and J gave up 0 bases; unmatched junction bases: 12. CDR1 and CDR2 from the germline V gene are SEHNR and FQNEAQ (reference sequence). The CDR3 runs to 18 residues.

The chain joins TRBV5-4 to TRBJ2-7; 8 nucleotides agree with TRBD2. This CDR3 contains 15 residues. CDR1 SGHNT and CDR2 YYREEE come from the germline V gene (reference sequence). Trimming took 2 bases from V and 5 from J; bases not matched to a gene: 9. The CDR3: CASSFQAGVLHEQYF. The CDR3 DNA reads TGTGCCAGCAGCTTTCAAGCGGGAGTGCTCCACGAGCAGTACTTC.

The chain uses TRBV5-4 and TRBJ2-5; 9 bases align to TRBD2. The V and J ends lost 0 bases and 2 bases, in that order; junction bases with no gene match: 2. Germline V lookup: CDR1 SGHNT, CDR2 YYREEE (reference sequence). The CDR3 is 15 amino acids. The CDR3 sequence: CASSLVAGGQETQYF. CDR3 DNA: TGTGCCAGCAGCTTGGTGGCGGGAGGGCAAGAGACCCAGTACTTC.

The V and J genes are TRBV11-2 and TRBJ2-7, with 8 bases that match TRBD2. Germline assignment: CDR1 SGHAT and CDR2 FQNNGV. V gave up 3 bases and J gave up 2 bases; unmatched junction bases: 3. This CDR3 has 14 amino acids. The CDR3 DNA reads TGTGCCAGCAGCTTCTTTAGCGGGACCTACGAGCAGTACTTC. Translated, it gives CASSFFSGTYEQYF.

J is TRBJ1-2 and V is TRBV6-1, with D tentatively TRBD1 (6 bases). The V end was cut by 6 bases, the J end by 6 bases, with 17 bases between. CDR1 is MNHNS and CDR2 is SASEGT in the germline V gene. The CDR3 is 14 residues long. CDR3 protein: CASSWGGRWDGYTF. The CDR3 DNA reads TGTGCCAGCAGCTGGGGGGGGCGCTGGGATGGCTACACCTTC.

The rearrangement links TRBV11-3 to TRBJ2-5, with TRBD2 identical over 7 bases. Germline CDR1 reads SGHNT; CDR2 reads YENEEA. The length of the CDR3 is 14 residues. The V segment lost 5 bases and the J segment 1 base; nucleotides outside the gene matches: 4. In DNA form, the CDR3 reads TGTGCCAGCAGCCCACCTAGCGGCCAAGAGACCCAGTACTTC. Residues: CASSPPSGQETQYF.

This clone was counted a few times. This rearrangement joins TRBV4-1 to TRBJ1-4; no reliable D call. This CDR3 contains 16 residues. Trimming removed 0 bases from V and 10 bases from J, with 18 bases in between. Per germline, CDR1 MGHRA and CDR2 YSYEKL. The CDR3 DNA is TGCGCCAGCAGCCAAGAAACTAGAGCCTCCCGAGGAAAACTGTTTTTT. This sequence encodes CASSQETRASRGKLFF.